The TCR beta chain under discussion was sequenced for a study of shared clonotypes between healthy human individuals. Samples left unsorted employed around 92 million PBMCs for genomic DNA. The repertoire was sequenced with immunoSEQ multiplex PCR; TCRdb's copy has only in-frame clones and lacks some. The table records about half a million clones, 75% to 85% of them present only once. Between the trimmed V and J ends, which lost 6 bases and 3 bases, there was a span of 25 bases. Germline CDR1 and CDR2: LNHDA and SQIVND (reference sequence). The CDR3 is made up of 18 amino acids. J is TRBJ2-3 and V is TRBV19; TRBD2 is a possible D gene (6 bases). This sequence originates from a woman aged 40 to 49 in good health. Some clones in this sample may be carry-over from other donors' samples. The sample comprised PBMCs. The CDR3 spells CASRGLRYPIAGTDTQYF. In DNA, the CDR3 is TGTGCCAGTAGGGGTCTCCGCTATCCCATCGCGGGGACAGATACGCAGTATTTT.